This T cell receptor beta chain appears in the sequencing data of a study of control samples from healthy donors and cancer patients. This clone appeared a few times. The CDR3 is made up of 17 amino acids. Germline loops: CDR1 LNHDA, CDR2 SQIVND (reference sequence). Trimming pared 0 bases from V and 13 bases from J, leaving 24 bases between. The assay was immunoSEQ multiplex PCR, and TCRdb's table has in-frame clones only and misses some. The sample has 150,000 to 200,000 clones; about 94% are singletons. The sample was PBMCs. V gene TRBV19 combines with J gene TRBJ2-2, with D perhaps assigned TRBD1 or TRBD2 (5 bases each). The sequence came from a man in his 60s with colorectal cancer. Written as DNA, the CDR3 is TGTGCCAGTAGTATAGATCGTGCAGGCCCAGCCTCAGGGACGCTGTTTTTT. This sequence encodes CASSIDRAGPASGTLFF.